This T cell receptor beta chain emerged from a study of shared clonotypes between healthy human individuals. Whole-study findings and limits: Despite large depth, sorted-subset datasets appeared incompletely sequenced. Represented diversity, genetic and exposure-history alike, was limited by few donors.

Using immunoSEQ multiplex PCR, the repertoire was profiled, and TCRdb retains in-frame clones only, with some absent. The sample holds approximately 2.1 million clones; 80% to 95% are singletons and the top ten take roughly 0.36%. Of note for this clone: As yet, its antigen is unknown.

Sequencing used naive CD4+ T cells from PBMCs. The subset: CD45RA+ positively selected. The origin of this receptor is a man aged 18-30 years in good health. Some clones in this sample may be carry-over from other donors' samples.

The CDR3 spells CASRAPGTGVAWGNTIYF. CDR3 nucleotide sequence: TGTGCCAGCAGGGCTCCCGGGACAGGGGTGGCATGGGGAAACACCATATATTTT. The V and J genes are TRBV28 and TRBJ1-3, with 10 bases matching TRBD1. J was trimmed by 4 bases and V by 6 bases; bases with no gene match: 15. Germline V gene data show CDR1 as MDHEN and CDR2 as SYDVKM. This CDR3 is built from 18 residues.